This passage covers 11 T cell receptor beta chains from one sample sequenced in a study of graft-versus-host responses after intestinal transplantation. Graft specimens yielded both intraepithelial and lamina propria lymphocytes. The assay was immunoSEQ multiplex PCR, and TCRdb's table has in-frame clones only and misses some. This table holds about 63,000 clones, approximately 88% found once. The sequences come from ileum tissue, collected 350 to 400 days after transplant. These receptors were taken from a human patient who received an intestinal transplant, so some T cells may come from the graft donor.

V gene TRBV6-5 combines with J gene TRBJ1-1, with TRBD1 matching 9 bases. This CDR3 contains 13 residues. The V gene end was trimmed by 6 bases and the J gene end by 4 bases; junction bases not matched to a gene: 3. CDR1 is MNHEY, CDR2 SVGAGI, per germline. CDR3 coding DNA: TGTGCCAGCAGAGGACAGGGGATCACTGAAGCTTTCTTT. As protein: CASRGQGITEAFF.

This chain uses TRBV28 with TRBJ2-2; possibly TRBD1 or TRBD2 for D (5 bases each). V gave up 3 bases and J gave up 1 base, with 9 bases separating them. CDR1 and CDR2 from the germline V gene are MDHEN and SYDVKM. The CDR3 spans 15 residues. The CDR3 region has the DNA TGTGCCAGCAGTTTTTGGGGACGGAACACCGGGGAGCTGTTTTTT. Its translation: CASSFWGRNTGELFF. The variable domain in full, completed from reference TRBV28 and TRBJ2-2, reads DVKVTQSSRYLVKRTGEKVFLECVQDMDHENMFWYRQDPGLGLRLIYFSYDVKMKEKGDIPEGYSVSREKKERFSLILESASTNQTSMYLCASSFWGRNTGELFFGEGSRLTVL.

The rearrangement links TRBV7-3 to TRBJ2-7; no firm D call. V lost 2 bases to trimming and J lost 3 bases, with 8 bases between them. The CDR3 spans 13 residues. The germline CDR1 and CDR2 sequences are SGHTA and FQGTGA. This chain's CDR3 is CASSLGLGYEQYF. The CDR3 bases are TGTGCCAGCAGCTTAGGTCTTGGCTACGAGCAGTACTTC.

V and J are TRBV5-1 and TRBJ1-4; D is unclear. This CDR3 has 14 residues. Per the germline V gene, CDR1 is SGHRS and CDR2 is YFSETQ. V lost 3 bases, J lost 5 bases, and 11 bases lay in between. CDR3 bases: TGCGCCAGCAGCTCGGCGGGCCTAAATGAAAAACTGTTTTTT. This sequence encodes CASSSAGLNEKLFF.

The chain is built from TRBV29-1 and TRBJ1-2, with a tentative D call TRBD1 (5 bases). This CDR3 is 13 amino acids long. Germline V CDR1 and CDR2: SQVTM, ANQGSEA. V was pared by 6 bases and J by 3 bases, with 14 bases between. CDR3 nucleotide sequence: TGCAGCGTACAAGGCGCGGGGGACTATGGCTACACCTTC. Its protein product is CSVQGAGDYGYTF.

The chain couples TRBV28 to TRBJ2-7, with TRBD1 matching over 8 bases. This CDR3 spans 18 amino acids. Germline CDR1 MDHEN, CDR2 SYDVKM. V dropped 2 bases and J dropped 5; count of bases not matched to a gene: 17. The CDR3 DNA reads as TGTGCCAGCAGTTTACTCGTCGTGTTTGACAGGGGTTACGACGAGCAGTACTTC. Translated, it gives CASSLLVVFDRGYDEQYF. The entire variable domain, with the rest obtained from reference TRBV28 and TRBJ2-7, is as follows: DVKVTQSSRYLVKRTGEKVFLECVQDMDHENMFWYRQDPGLGLRLIYFSYDVKMKEKGDIPEGYSVSREKKERFSLILESASTNQTSMYLCASSLLVVFDRGYDEQYFGPGTRLTVT.

The rearrangement joins TRBV2 to TRBJ2-7; tentatively, D is TRBD1 or TRBD2 (5 bases each). This CDR3 spans 13 amino acids. Germline CDR1 and CDR2: SNHLY and FYNNEI. The germline V and J ends were trimmed by 6 bases and 2 bases, with 11 bases remaining between them. The CDR3 sequence is CASSRDGAYEQYF. Written as DNA, the CDR3 is TGTGCCAGCAGCCGGGACGGTGCCTACGAGCAGTACTTC.

The V and J genes are TRBV28 and TRBJ2-7; 11 nucleotides line up with TRBD2. This CDR3 is 18 amino acids long. Germline CDR1 and CDR2: MDHEN and SYDVKM. Unmatched junction bases numbered 12, after V lost 5 bases and J lost 0 bases. CDR3 loop: CASSPDSPSGRFSYEQYF. The CDR3 nucleotides are TGTGCCAGCAGTCCGGACAGCCCTAGCGGGAGGTTCTCCTACGAGCAGTACTTC.

The rearrangement joins TRBV25-1 to TRBJ2-3; 10 bases map to TRBD2. Germline trimming cut 4 bases from V and 2 bases from J; bases unmatched to any gene: 12. This CDR3 comprises 18 residues. Germline CDR1 MGHDK, CDR2 SYGVNS. CDR3 bases: TGTGCCAGCAGTGTCTGGGCTAAAGCGGGAGGGCCCACAGATACGCAGTATTTT. This gives the protein CASSVWAKAGGPTDTQYF.

The chain employs TRBV19 and TRBJ1-2; a weak D match, TRBD1 (6 bases). There are 15 residues in the CDR3. Trimming took off 5 bases at V and 8 bases at J, with 21 bases between the two ends. Germline CDR1 is LNHDA and CDR2 is SQIVND (reference sequence). The CDR3 DNA reads as TGTGCCAGTAGTGACACAGGGTCCCCCCATTGGGGCTACACCTTC. Amino acids: CASSDTGSPHWGYTF.

The chain has TRBV4-1 and TRBJ2-7, with 10 bases matching TRBD2. CDR3 length equals 15 residues. The germline gives CDR1 MGHRA, CDR2 YSYEKL. V lost 2 bases to trimming and J lost 4 bases; unmatched junction nucleotides: 5. The CDR3 nucleotides are TGCGCCAGCAGCCAAACCAGCGGGGGGGCTTACGAGCAGTACTTC. Residues: CASSQTSGGAYEQYF.